The present TCR beta chain was sequenced within a study of blood T cell repertoires in COVID-19. At the level of the study: In each case, the material was cDNA or gDNA derived from T cells, B-cell-depleted T cells, or PBMCs.

While infection was still active, Seattle patients were enrolled and then followed longitudinally. Per the authors' pipeline: Amplification from reference gene primers served as the basis for estimated nucleated cell counts. Repertoires were generated with immunoSEQ multiplex PCR, while TCRdb's copy carries only in-frame clones and drops some. V and J calls and clone size are given by that table; D and trimming were obtained from the DNA. The repertoire consists of about 340,000 clones, with less than 90% occurring once and the leading ten covering 7.1%. This CDR3 region has 13 residues. The J segment lost 5 bases and the V segment lost 5 bases, leaving 3 bases of the junction unmatched. Germline CDR1 LNHDA, CDR2 SQIVND (reference sequence).

The sequenced sample was peripheral blood. This sequence was found in an older woman with COVID-19, enrolled during active disease. J is TRBJ2-1 and V is TRBV19; 7 nucleotides agree with TRBD1. The CDR3 loop is CASSLQGDNEQFF. Written as DNA, the CDR3 is TGTGCCAGTAGTTTGCAGGGGGACAATGAGCAGTTCTTC.